A selection of T cell receptor beta chains follows, all from one sample in a study of blood T cell repertoires in COVID-19. Clones were read by immunoSEQ multiplex PCR, and TCRdb kept only the in-frame ones, dropping some. The sample lists about 120,000 clones, approximately 80% occurring once. The sequenced sample was peripheral blood. The receptors derive from a human donor in a cohort sampled during active COVID-19. Each CDR3 is given with its conserved first and last residue. A D gene is named only where the DNA matches it firmly. Some rows have no size entry. The others give once, few or many, or a class for an expanded clone.

TRBD1	TRBV10-1	few	TRBJ1-2	TGCGCCAGCATAAGGACAGGGGAGAACTATGGCTACACCTTC	CASIRTGENYGYTF
TRBD2	TRBV3-1/TRBV3-2	NA	TRBJ2-7	TGTGCCAGCAGCCCCCTGAGCGGGGAGAGCTCCTACGAGCAGTACTTC	CASSPLSGESSYEQYF
TRBD1	TRBV2	NA	TRBJ2-5	TGTGCCAGCCTCACCGAACGGGCGGGCGAAACAGGGGCGAGGGAGACCCAGTACTTC	CASLTERAGETGARETQYF
TRBD1	TRBV12-5	NA	TRBJ1-6	TGTGCTAGTGGTCTTGGGACAGGGGACAATTCACCCCTCCACTTT	CASGLGTGDNSPLHF
TRBD1	TRBV15	NA	TRBJ2-3	TGTGCCACCAGCAGAGGGCGGGACAGGTCATCGTTGGATACGCAGTATTTT	CATSRGRDRSSLDTQYF
TRBD1	TRBV18	NA	TRBJ2-1	TGTGCCAGCTCACCACGACAGGGGGTATCCTACAATGAGCAGTTCTTC	CASSPRQGVSYNEQFF
NA	TRBV11-2	NA	TRBJ2-2	TGTGCCAGCAGCTTATTTACCCCCCTTGGGACATCGAACACCGGGGAGCTGTTTTTT	CASSLFTPLGTSNTGELFF
TRBD2	TRBV7-2	NA	TRBJ2-5	TGTGCCAGCAGCCCCTACGGTAGCGGGCTTCAAGAGACCCAGTACTTC	CASSPYGSGLQETQYF
TRBD2	TRBV10-3	NA	TRBJ2-7	TGTGCCATCAGTGTTACTAGCGGGGGAATTTACGAGCAGTACTTC	CAISVTSGGIYEQYF
TRBD2	TRBV6-2/TRBV6-3	NA	TRBJ2-2	TGTGCCAGCAGTCCCTATACGAGCGGGGGTGCCGGGGAGCTGTTTTTT	CASSPYTSGGAGELFF
NA	TRBV4-3	once	TRBJ2-2	TGCGCCAGCGGACGAACAAGGGGGGGCTCCGGGGAGCTGTTTTTT	CASGRTRGGSGELFF
TRBD2	TRBV9	NA	TRBJ2-1	TGTGCCAGCAGCCGACAATTACCGGGACTAGCGGGGGGGTACAATGAGCAGTTCTTC	CASSRQLPGLAGGYNEQFF
NA	TRBV6-2/TRBV6-3	NA	TRBJ2-7	TGTGCCAGCAGTTCGGGGGCCTACGAGCAGTACTTC	CASSSGAYEQYF
NA	TRBV9	NA	TRBJ2-3	TGTGCCAGCAGCGCGTTTTGGGGCGGGGGCACAGATACGCAGTATTTT	CASSAFWGGGTDTQYF
TRBD1	TRBV29-1	NA	TRBJ1-3	TGCAGCGTTGTGGAGGGGGCAGGGAACACCATATATTTT	CSVVEGAGNTIYF
TRBD2	TRBV6-1	NA	TRBJ2-5	TGTGCCAGCAGTGAACCTTGGCTAGCGGGGGGGCAACAAGAGACCCAGTACTTC	CASSEPWLAGGQQETQYF
TRBD2	TRBV10-3	NA	TRBJ2-7	TGTGCCATCAGTGAAGCTAGTTCTTTGGCGGGGGGGTTCTACGAGCAGTACTTC	CAISEASSLAGGFYEQYF
TRBD2	TRBV5-4	NA	TRBJ2-7	TGTGCCAGCAGCAAGGTAGCGGGGGGTTACGAGCAGTACTTC	CASSKVAGGYEQYF
NA	TRBV29-1	NA	TRBJ1-4	TGCAGCGTTAAGACAGGAGTTAATGAAAAACTGTTTTTT	CSVKTGVNEKLFF
TRBD1	TRBV6-2/TRBV6-3	once	TRBJ1-4	TGTGCCAGCAGTTACTACGGGACAGGGTTTTCGAATGGAGAAAAACTGTTTTTT	CASSYYGTGFSNGEKLFF
TRBD2	TRBV6-2/TRBV6-3	NA	TRBJ2-5	TGTGCCAGCAGTTACACTAGCGGGGGGGGCCAAGAGACCCAGTACTTC	CASSYTSGGGQETQYF
NA	TRBV12-3/TRBV12-4	NA	TRBJ1-1	TGTGCCAGCAGTACTATGACAGGTGAAGCTTTCTTT	CASSTMTGEAFF
NA	TRBV4-1	once	TRBJ1-3	TGCGCCAGCAGCCAAGGACAGTTCACTGGAAACACCATATATTTT	CASSQGQFTGNTIYF
TRBD2	TRBV28	NA	TRBJ2-3	TGTGCCAGCAGCCCCCTATATCCCACTAGCGGGGGGGCCCGGGATACGCAGTATTTT	CASSPLYPTSGGARDTQYF
NA	TRBV5-6	NA	TRBJ2-3	TGTGCCAGCAGCTTGGCGGGGGGCGGGGAAGATACGCAGTATTTT	CASSLAGGGEDTQYF
NA	TRBV3-1/TRBV3-2	NA	TRBJ1-6	TGTGCCAGCAGCCAAGATCGGGGAATTACACCCCTCCACTTT	CASSQDRGITPLHF
NA	TRBV7-8	NA	TRBJ2-7	TGTGCCAGCAGCTTGACGAGGGTCGCCTACGAGCAGTACTTC	CASSLTRVAYEQYF
NA	TRBV18	NA	TRBJ1-1	TGTGCCAGCTCTCGAACAGGGTGGGACACTGAAGCTTTCTTT	CASSRTGWDTEAFF
NA	TRBV15	NA	TRBJ2-2	TGTGCCACCAGCAGAGCATTGGGGGCGAGCGGGGAGCTGTTTTTT	CATSRALGASGELFF
TRBD2	TRBV4-1	NA	TRBJ2-1	TGCGCCAGCAGCCAAGTCCCCCCCTCAGCGGGGGGGCCCTACAATGAGCAGTTCTTC	CASSQVPPSAGGPYNEQFF
NA	TRBV24-1	NA	TRBJ2-7	TGTGCCACCAGTGATACTTATGGGGACATCGTTCTAGTCGAGCAGTACTTC	CATSDTYGDIVLVEQYF
NA	TRBV27	NA	TRBJ2-7	TGTGCCAGCAGTTTATCGGGCCGACAACAAACCTACGAGCAGTACTTC	CASSLSGRQQTYEQYF
NA	TRBV6-2/TRBV6-3	NA	TRBJ2-7	TGTGCCAGCAGTTACAGGGGTCCCTACGAGCAGTACTTC	CASSYRGPYEQYF
NA	TRBV4-1	NA	TRBJ2-3	TGCGCCAGCAGCCAAGATGCTAGCGTCAGATCAGATACGCAGTATTTT	CASSQDASVRSDTQYF
TRBD1	TRBV5-1	NA	TRBJ2-2	TGCGCCAGCAGCGAGCAAGGACAGGGGAATACCGGGGAGCTGTTTTTT	CASSEQGQGNTGELFF
NA	TRBV7-2	few	TRBJ2-1	TGTGCCAGCAGCTCCCAAGACTGGTTGGGCAATGAGCAGTTCTTC	CASSSQDWLGNEQFF
NA	TRBV20-1	few	TRBJ2-2	TGCAGTGCTAGTCCTAGGGGATTCACCGGGGAGCTGTTTTTT	CSASPRGFTGELFF
NA	TRBV7-9	NA	TRBJ1-1	TGTGCCAGCAGCTTCGGAGCGAACACTGAAGCTTTCTTT	CASSFGANTEAFF
TRBD1	TRBV19	once	TRBJ1-2	TGTGCCAGTAGGGACAGGGCTATCGCTAACTATGGCTACACCTTC	CASRDRAIANYGYTF
NA	TRBV3-1/TRBV3-2	NA	TRBJ1-4	TGTGCCAGCAGCCCTTCTAGGGGTGGGGAAAAACTGTTTTTT	CASSPSRGGEKLFF
NA	TRBV3-1/TRBV3-2	NA	TRBJ2-3	TGTGCCAGCAGCCCTGACTCCACAGATACGCAGTATTTT	CASSPDSTDTQYF
NA	TRBV24-1	NA	TRBJ2-1	TGTGCCACCAGTGATTTGTCGCCAGTCAGCTCCTACAATGAGCAGTTCTTC	CATSDLSPVSSYNEQFF